The rows below give T cell receptor beta chains drawn from one sample of a study of shared clonotypes between healthy human individuals. TCRdb's copy holds only in-frame clones and misses some; the assay was immunoSEQ multiplex PCR. The sample shows roughly 1,800,000 clones, roughly 95% of them seen only once. The sequenced sample consisted of naive CD8+ T cells sorted from blood. The receptors shown here come from a man in his late teens or twenties in good health. CDR3s include the opening cysteine and the closing phenylalanine or tryptophan. A D gene is named only where the DNA matches it firmly. Expanded clones are given a class, and other clones once, few, many or no size at all.

V gene	CDR3 length	D gene	clone size	J gene	CDR3 protein	CDR3 DNA
TRBV4-1	13	-	-	TRBJ1-1	CASSQDTITEAFF	TGCGCCAGCAGCCAGGACACGATCACTGAAGCTTTCTTT
TRBV7-9	14	TRBD2	-	TRBJ2-3	CASSSLSGDDTQYF	TGTGCCAGCAGCTCCCTTAGCGGGGACGATACGCAGTATTTT
TRBV28	15	-	-	TRBJ2-5	CASTQGTFLQETQYF	TGTGCCAGCACCCAAGGGACATTCCTGCAGGAGACCCAGTACTTC
TRBV28	15	TRBD2	once	TRBJ2-1	CASSLTGTSVYEQFF	TGTGCCAGCAGTTTAACCGGGACTAGCGTGTATGAGCAGTTCTTC
TRBV29-1	12	TRBD1	-	TRBJ2-7	CSVRQGYYEQYF	TGCAGCGTGCGACAGGGATACTACGAGCAGTACTTC
TRBV28	10	-	-	TRBJ2-7	CATSDYEQYF	TGTGCCACATCGGACTACGAGCAGTACTTC
TRBV29-1	17	-	-	TRBJ2-5	CSVEAFWGLADRLTQYF	TGCAGCGTTGAAGCTTTCTGGGGATTAGCCGATCGTTTGACCCAGTACTTC
TRBV9	14	-	-	TRBJ2-3	CASSVWDKTDTQYF	TGTGCCAGCAGCGTTTGGGATAAAACAGATACGCAGTATTTT
TRBV30	12	-	-	TRBJ2-2	CAWDASAGELFF	TGTGCCTGGGATGCGTCCGCCGGGGAGCTGTTTTTT
TRBV7-2	16	-	-	TRBJ2-3	CASSHARAPPTDTQYF	TGTGCCAGCAGTCACGCCCGCGCACCGCCCACAGATACGCAGTATTTT
TRBV7-9	14	-	-	TRBJ1-1	CASSHPEENTEAFF	TGTGCCAGCAGCCACCCCGAGGAGAACACTGAAGCTTTCTTT
TRBV19	11	TRBD1	-	TRBJ1-2	CATQGALGYTF	TGTGCGACACAGGGGGCGCTTGGCTACACCTTC
TRBV7-9	12	-	-	TRBJ1-5	CASSSLDQPQHF	TGTGCCAGCAGCTCCCTGGATCAGCCCCAGCATTTT
TRBV4-3	14	-	-	TRBJ1-1	CASSQDGDSRGAFF	TGCGCCAGCAGCCAAGATGGGGACTCCCGCGGGGCTTTCTTT
TRBV5-5	16	TRBD2	-	TRBJ2-2	CASSLTSGGGNGELFF	TGTGCCAGCAGCCTGACTAGCGGGGGAGGGAACGGGGAGCTGTTTTTT
TRBV2	16	TRBD1	-	TRBJ2-1	CASSEIGDRDDNEQFF	TGTGCCAGCAGTGAAATTGGGGACAGGGATGACAATGAGCAGTTCTTC
TRBV11-2	15	-	once	TRBJ2-7	CASSLAASSGYEQYF	TGTGCCAGCAGCTTAGCGGCTAGTTCTGGGTACGAGCAGTACTTC
TRBV27	14	-	-	TRBJ2-1	CASSPITGSNEQFF	TGTGCCAGCAGTCCGATCACAGGGAGCAATGAGCAGTTCTTC
TRBV4-1	14	-	-	TRBJ1-3	CASSPGPEGNTIYF	TGCGCCAGCAGCCCCGGGCCCGAGGGAAACACCATATATTTT
TRBV5-6	14	-	-	TRBJ2-1	CASSPDSSYNEQFF	TGTGCCAGCAGCCCAGACAGCTCCTACAATGAGCAGTTCTTC
TRBV27	15	TRBD1	-	TRBJ1-5	CASSPGQGTNQPQHF	TGTGCCAGCAGTCCCGGACAGGGAACAAATCAGCCCCAGCATTTT
TRBV6-5	15	-	once	TRBJ1-6	CASSYSLPANSPLHF	TGTGCCAGCAGTTACTCGTTGCCCGCAAATTCACCCCTCCACTTT
TRBV9	13	-	-	TRBJ2-1	CASAPSSYNEQFF	TGTGCCTCGGCTCCGAGCTCCTACAATGAGCAGTTCTTC
TRBV4-3	17	-	-	TRBJ2-5	CASSPTYPVASRETQYF	TGCGCCAGCAGCCCGACCTACCCCGTGGCTAGTAGAGAGACCCAGTACTTC
TRBV19	14	-	-	TRBJ2-3	CASSPGAFTDTQYF	TGTGCCAGTAGTCCAGGTGCGTTCACAGATACGCAGTATTTT
TRBV5-1	15	TRBD1	-	TRBJ2-5	CASSLGQGAVKTQYF	TGCGCCAGCAGCTTGGGACAGGGGGCGGTAAAGACCCAGTACTTC
TRBV2	15	-	-	TRBJ1-2	CASSDRGEANYGYTF	TGTGCCAGCAGTGACAGGGGTGAGGCTAACTATGGCTACACCTTC
TRBV30	14	TRBD2	-	TRBJ2-7	CAWSVGAGDDEQYF	TGTGCCTGGAGTGTAGGAGCGGGGGACGACGAGCAGTACTTC
TRBV6-1	15	-	-	TRBJ1-5	CASSRSVAGYQPQHF	TGTGCCAGCTCCCGCTCAGTGGCGGGGTATCAGCCCCAGCATTTT
TRBV2	13	TRBD2	-	TRBJ2-1	CASLAGVDNEQFF	TGTGCCAGTTTAGCGGGAGTAGACAATGAGCAGTTCTTC